This TCR beta chain was sequenced for a study of cytomegalovirus exposure and HLA in healthy donors. Concerning this clone itself: The antigen remains undetermined.

Researchers ran the PCR with 60 Vbeta and 13 Jbeta primers. Sequencing used immunoSEQ multiplex PCR; TCRdb keeps in-frame clones, though not all of them. The profile shows approximately 65,000 clones, around 62% of them singletons. V was shortened by 4 bases and J by 5 bases, with 11 bases between the two germline ends. The CDR3 is made up of 13 amino acids. CDR1 is SGHTA, CDR2 FQGNSA, per germline. Study-wide points: Only CMV serostatus was available as immune exposure information. Rare TCR sequences dominated, though some public TCRs recurred in many donors. Sequencing likely caused a cluster of highly shared sequence variants.

Sample: PBMCs. The chain joins TRBV7-2 to TRBJ2-5; D not resolved. The clonotype comes from a man in his forties or fifties in good health and CMV-seropositive. CDR3 nucleotides: TGTGCCAGCAGCTCATCAATGAGGGAGACCCAGTACTTC. Its protein product is CASSSSMRETQYF.